These 21 T cell receptor beta chains share one sample of origin, sequenced in a study of blood T cell repertoires in COVID-19. Profiled with immunoSEQ multiplex PCR; TCRdb holds only in-frame clones, not every one. In the table there are 300,000 to 450,000 clones, approximately 90% of which are singletons. Sequencing was done on a sample of peripheral blood. These receptors all stem from a woman in her sixties with COVID-19, enrolled during active disease.

CDR3: CSVEDTGSGNEQFF. The CDR3 DNA is TGCAGCGTTGAAGATACAGGGTCCGGCAATGAGCAGTTCTTC. The chain joins TRBV29-1 to TRBJ2-1; possible D gene TRBD1, 6 bases. V was shortened by 0 bases and J by 6 bases, with 12 bases between the two germline ends. Germline V gives CDR1 SQVTM, CDR2 ANQGSEA. The CDR3 is made up of 14 amino acids.

This clone was counted between two and nine times. The rearrangement uses TRBV27 and TRBJ1-3; D is unresolved. CDR1 is MNHEY and CDR2 is SMNVEV in the germline V gene (reference sequence). The germline V and J ends were trimmed by 0 bases and 0 bases, with 9 bases remaining between them. This CDR3 is built from 16 residues. The CDR3 region is CASSLSILGSGNTIYF. CDR3 DNA sequence: TGTGCCAGCAGTTTATCGATACTCGGCTCTGGAAACACCATATATTTT.

The chain uses TRBV5-1 and TRBJ2-5, with D tentatively TRBD2 (6 bases). The CDR3 has 14 residues. The V end was cut by 4 bases, the J end by 5 bases, with 15 bases between. Per the germline V gene, CDR1 is SGHRS and CDR2 is YFSETQ. This CDR3 reads CASSPGVGSETQYF. The DNA for the CDR3 is TGCGCCAGCAGCCCGGGGGTGGGGTCGGAGACCCAGTACTTC.

This sequence joins TRBV18 and TRBJ1-1; 9 bases fit TRBD1. Germline lookup yields CDR1 KGHSH and CDR2 LQKENI. Losses at the gene ends were 3 bases for V and 11 bases for J; bases not matched to a gene: 10. The CDR3 is made up of 14 amino acids. The chain's CDR3 is CASSPGGTGIRAFF. CDR3 DNA sequence: TGTGCCAGCTCACCTGGTGGGACAGGGATCAGGGCTTTCTTT.

As DNA, the CDR3 is TGTGCCAGCAGAACGGACACCCGCTCCTATAATTCACCCCTCCACTTT. Translated: CASRTDTRSYNSPLHF. V is TRBV27 and J is TRBJ1-6; D possibly corresponds to TRBD1 (5 bases). The CDR3 has 16 amino acids. From germline, CDR1 is MNHEY and CDR2 SMNVEV (reference sequence). V dropped 6 bases and J dropped 0 bases, with 12 bases sitting between them.

The chain carries TRBV24-1 and TRBJ2-3, with TRBD1 identical over 9 bases. Trimming at V came to 12 bases and at J to 3 bases, leaving 6 bases not matched to a gene. Looked up from germline, CDR1 is KGHDR and CDR2 is SFDVKD. The CDR3 length is 13 residues. The chain's CDR3 is CAAGTGRTDTQYF. In nucleotides, the CDR3 is TGTGCCGCAGGGACAGGGAGAACAGATACGCAGTATTTT.

This sequence joins TRBV7-8 and TRBJ1-1; 7 bases are a match to TRBD1. The ends lost 6 bases at V and 4 bases at J; junction bases unmatched: 8. Germline values: CDR1 SGHVS, CDR2 FQNEAQ. The CDR3 loop spans 14 amino acids. CDR3 nucleotide sequence: TGTGCCAGCAGAAATATACAGGGGATCACTGAAGCTTTCTTT. Its translation: CASRNIQGITEAFF.

The V call is TRBV25-1, the J call TRBJ1-6; D is possibly TRBD1 (6 bases). The CDR3 length is 14 residues. Germline CDR1 MGHDK, CDR2 SYGVNS. The V gene lost 6 bases and the J gene lost 6 bases, with 12 bases spanning the gap. The CDR3 reads CASRATGSNSPLHF. The CDR3 DNA follows: TGTGCCAGCAGGGCAACAGGGAGTAATTCACCCCTCCACTTT.

As regards this clone: The sample has other DNA sequences that encode this CDR3 too. CDR3: CASSFSGGSNTEAFF. The CDR3 region has the DNA TGTGCCAGCAGCTTCTCGGGGGGATCGAACACTGAAGCTTTCTTT. The genes are TRBV5-4 and TRBJ1-1, with D perhaps matching TRBD1 (5 bases). In germline, CDR1 is SGHNT, CDR2 YYREEE (reference sequence). The V end was cut by 2 bases, the J end by 1 base, with 12 bases between. The CDR3 runs 15 residues. The whole variable domain, filled in from reference TRBV5-4 and TRBJ1-1, reads ETGVTQSPTHLIKTRGQQVTLRCSSQSGHNTVSWYQQALGQGPQFIFQYYREEENGRGNFPPRFSGLQFPNYSSELNVNALELDDSALYLCASSFSGGSNTEAFFGQGTRLTVV.

The CDR3 here is CASKAGQGIRNTIYF. CDR3 bases: TGTGCCAGCAAAGCGGGACAGGGGATCAGAAACACCATATATTTT. The rearrangement uses TRBV6-5 and TRBJ1-3; 10 nucleotides line up with TRBD1. The CDR3 consists of 15 residues. The germline V gene encodes CDR1 MNHEY and CDR2 SVGAGI. V lost 7 bases to trimming and J lost 5 bases; unmatched junction nucleotides: 8.

For the CDR3, the DNA is TGTGCCAGTAGGTCCCAGTTTAGCAATCAGCCCCAGCATTTT. It translates to CASRSQFSNQPQHF. V and J are TRBV19 and TRBJ1-5; D is uncertain. The germline V gene encodes CDR1 LNHDA and CDR2 SQIVND (reference sequence). Deletions cut 6 bases from V and 0 bases from J, with 9 bases between. The length of the CDR3 is 14 residues.

The rearrangement links TRBV11-2 to TRBJ2-5; D unclear. V dropped 3 bases and J dropped 6 bases, with 17 bases sitting between them. Germline CDR1 and CDR2: SGHAT and FQNNGV. This CDR3 has 15 amino acids. The CDR3: CASSFSPPGRKTQYF. In DNA, the CDR3 is TGTGCCAGCAGCTTTTCCCCCCCAGGTCGTAAGACCCAGTACTTC.

DNA of the CDR3: TGTGCCAGTCCGTTGGATTTGACAGGGACTAGAGCTAATGAAAAACTGTTTTTT. It is translated as CASPLDLTGTRANEKLFF. The chain couples TRBV19 to TRBJ1-4; 7 positions agree with TRBD1. Germline CDR1 and CDR2: LNHDA and SQIVND (reference sequence). The CDR3 extends over 18 amino acids. J lost 3 bases, V lost 8 bases, and 18 bases had no gene match. Supplemented by reference TRBV19 and TRBJ1-4, the full variable domain reads DGGITQSPKYLFRKEGQNVTLSCEQNLNHDAMYWYRQDPGQGLRLIYYSQIVNDFQKGDIAEGYSVSREKKESFPLTVTSAQKNPTAFYLCASPLDLTGTRANEKLFFGSGTQLSVL.

The J gene is TRBJ2-7, the V gene TRBV2, with D possibly matching TRBD1 (6 bases). V lost 10 bases and J lost 1, with 17 bases in between. Germline V gene sequence: CDR1 SNHLY, CDR2 FYNNEI. The CDR3 loop spans 14 amino acids. The CDR3 sequence: CATSRQATSYEQYF. DNA for the CDR3: TGTGCCACTTCAAGACAGGCCACTTCCTACGAGCAGTACTTC.

V and J are TRBV10-1 and TRBJ1-1; D is perhaps TRBD1 (6 bases). This CDR3 is built from 13 residues. The V and J ends lost 10 bases and 1 base respectively, with 13 bases between them. Germline values: CDR1 WNHNN, CDR2 SYGVQD (reference sequence). CDR3 loop: CAIPGGANTEAFF. CDR3 nucleotides: TGCGCCATCCCTGGGGGGGCGAACACTGAAGCTTTCTTT.

The gene calls are TRBV19 and TRBJ1-5; D is uncertain. Germline CDR1 and CDR2: LNHDA and SQIVND (reference sequence). The CDR3 runs 12 residues. Trimming pared 4 bases from V and 3 bases from J, leaving 4 bases between. The CDR3: CASSSYNQPQHF. CDR3 sequence (DNA): TGTGCCAGTAGTAGTTACAATCAGCCCCAGCATTTT.

The table lists this clone with a count of one. The V gene is TRBV24-1, the J gene TRBJ2-3; 9 positions agree with TRBD1. V was pared by 9 bases and J by 0 bases, with 3 bases of the junction left unmatched. This CDR3 comprises 14 residues. CDR1 KGHDR and CDR2 SFDVKD come from the germline V gene. Written as DNA, the CDR3 is TGTGCCACCGAGGGACAGGGAAGCACAGATACGCAGTATTTT. Its protein product is CATEGQGSTDTQYF.

V and J are TRBV21-1 and TRBJ1-4; the D call TRBD1 from the table was never checked on the DNA. TRBV21-1 counts as a pseudogene. This CDR3 region has 14 residues. The CDR3 DNA reads TGTGCCAGCAGCCCGACAGGTAAGGGTGAAAAACTGTTTTTT. Encoded protein: CASSPTGKGEKLFF.

This clone was found a few times. The chain has TRBV4-2 and TRBJ1-5, with TRBD1 matching 7 bases. This CDR3 is 16 amino acids long. V lost 1 base and J lost 0; bases outside the gene matches: 3. The germline V gene has CDR1 LGHNA and CDR2 YNFKEQ. CDR3 protein: CASSQVDRDSNQPQHF. CDR3 nucleotide sequence: TGTGCCAGCAGCCAAGTTGACAGGGATAGCAATCAGCCCCAGCATTTT.

V is TRBV7-8 and J is TRBJ1-2; TRBD1 matches 7 bases. J gave up 8 bases and V 2 bases, and 5 bases lay outside the gene matches. Looked up from germline, CDR1 is SGHVS and CDR2 is FQNEAQ. The CDR3 runs 13 residues. The CDR3 here is CASSLSQGSGYTF. The CDR3 nucleotides are TGTGCCAGCAGCTTATCACAGGGGTCCGGCTACACCTTC.

V and J are TRBV19 and TRBJ1-6; TRBD1 matches at 11 bases. Trimming took 6 bases from V and 0 from J; bases not matched to a gene: 10. CDR3 length: 19 residues. Germline V CDR1 and CDR2: LNHDA, SQIVND (reference sequence). CDR3 sequence reads: CASSLSGQGAGSYNSPLHF. CDR3 sequence (DNA): TGTGCCAGTAGCCTCTCCGGACAGGGGGCTGGCTCCTATAATTCACCCCTCCACTTT.